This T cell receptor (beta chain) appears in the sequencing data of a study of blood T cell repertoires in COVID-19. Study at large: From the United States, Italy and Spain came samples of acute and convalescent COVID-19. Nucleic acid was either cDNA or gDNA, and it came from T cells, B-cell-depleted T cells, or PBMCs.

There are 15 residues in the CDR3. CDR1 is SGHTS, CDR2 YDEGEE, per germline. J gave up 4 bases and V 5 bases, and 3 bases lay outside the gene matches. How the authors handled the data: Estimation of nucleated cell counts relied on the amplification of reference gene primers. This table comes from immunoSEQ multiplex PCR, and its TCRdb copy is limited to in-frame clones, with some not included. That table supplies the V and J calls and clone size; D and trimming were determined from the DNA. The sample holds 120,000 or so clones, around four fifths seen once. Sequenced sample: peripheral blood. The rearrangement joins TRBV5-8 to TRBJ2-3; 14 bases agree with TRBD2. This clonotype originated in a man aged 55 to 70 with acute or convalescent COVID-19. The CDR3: CASSKGLAGADTQYF. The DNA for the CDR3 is TGTGCCAGCAGTAAGGGACTAGCGGGAGCAGATACGCAGTATTTT.